This TCR beta chain was captured by sequencing in a study of CD8+CD57+ T cells in acquired aplastic anemia. Patients included in sequencing had previously demonstrated CD8+CD57+ cell expansion by flow cytometry. V was pared by 1 base and J by 6 bases, with 10 bases between. Germline CDR1 and CDR2: LGHNT and FRNRAP. The CDR3 extends over 13 amino acids. Genomic DNA served as template for TCR beta VDJ and CDR3 profiling. TCRdb re-called the reads with MiXCR, one entry per CDR3 protein. Among roughly 180,000 distinct CDR3 sequences listed, more than 60% were seen once. The sample taken for sequencing was sorted CD4+, CD8+, or CD8+CD57+ T cells (not recorded which) from PBMCs. The V and J genes are TRBV12-5 and TRBJ2-7; D might be TRBD1 (7 bases). The receptor comes from a human donor with aplastic anemia. CDR3 residues: CASGLGQGGEQYF. The CDR3, as DNA: TGTGCTAGTGGTTTGGGCCAGGGGGGCGAGCAGTACTTC.